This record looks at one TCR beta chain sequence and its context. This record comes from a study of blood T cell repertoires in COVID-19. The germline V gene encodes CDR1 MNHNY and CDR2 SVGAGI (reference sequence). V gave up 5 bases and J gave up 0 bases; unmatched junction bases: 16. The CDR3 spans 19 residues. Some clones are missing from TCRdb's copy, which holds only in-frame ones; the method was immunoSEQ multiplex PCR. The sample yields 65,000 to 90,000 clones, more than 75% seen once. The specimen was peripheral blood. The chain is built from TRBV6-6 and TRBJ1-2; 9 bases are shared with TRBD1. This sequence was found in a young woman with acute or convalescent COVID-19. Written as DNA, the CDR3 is TGTGCCAGCAGTCCCGACTCCCTCGGGACAGGGACAGCTAACTATGGCTACACCTTC. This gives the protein CASSPDSLGTGTANYGYTF.